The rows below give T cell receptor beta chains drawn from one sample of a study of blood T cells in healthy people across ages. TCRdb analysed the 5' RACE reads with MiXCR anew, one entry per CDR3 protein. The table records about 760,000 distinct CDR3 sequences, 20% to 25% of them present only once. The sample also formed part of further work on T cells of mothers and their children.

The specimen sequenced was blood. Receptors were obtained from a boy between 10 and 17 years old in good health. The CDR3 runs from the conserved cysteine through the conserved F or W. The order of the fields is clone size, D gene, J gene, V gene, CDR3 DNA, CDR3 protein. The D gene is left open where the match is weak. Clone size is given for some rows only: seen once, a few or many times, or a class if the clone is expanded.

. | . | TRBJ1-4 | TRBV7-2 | TGTGCCAGCAGTCTCGACCATCGTGGTGAAAAACTGTTTTTT | CASSLDHRGEKLFF
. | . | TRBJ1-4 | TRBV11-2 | TGTGCCAGCAGCCGAATATCCCGGCCCCGCAGACTGTTTTTT | CASSRISRPRRLFF
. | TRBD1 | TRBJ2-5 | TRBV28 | TGTGCCAGCAGTTCACCAGGGACAGTCGAGGAGACCCAGTACTTC | CASSSPGTVEETQYF
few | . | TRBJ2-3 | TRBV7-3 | TGTGCCAGCAGCCCGGACACGGGCTCGGTTACGCAGTATTTT | CASSPDTGSVTQYF
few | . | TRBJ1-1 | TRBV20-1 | TGCAGTGCTTTCAGGGAAATGAACACTGAAGCTTTCTTT | CSAFREMNTEAFF
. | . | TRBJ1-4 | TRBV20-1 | TGCAGTGCTAGATCGGGGTCGGGGGTTAATGAAAAACTGTTTTTT | CSARSGSGVNEKLFF
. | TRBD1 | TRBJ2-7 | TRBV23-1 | TGCGCCAGCAGTCATCTACAGGGGGTCACCTACGAGCAGTACTTC | CASSHLQGVTYEQYF
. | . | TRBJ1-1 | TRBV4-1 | TGCGCCAGCAGCCCTGTTGACAACCTGAACACTGAAGCTTTCTTT | CASSPVDNLNTEAFF
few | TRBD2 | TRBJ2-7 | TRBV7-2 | TGTGCCAGCAGCTGGCTAGCGGGAGAGTCCTACGAGCAGTACTTC | CASSWLAGESYEQYF
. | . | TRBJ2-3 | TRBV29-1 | TGCAGCGTTGTTGGGACCTACACAGATACGCAGTATTTT | CSVVGTYTDTQYF
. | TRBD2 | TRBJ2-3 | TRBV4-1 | TGCGCCAGCAGCCAAGGGACTAGCGCCTCTACAGATACGCAGTATTTT | CASSQGTSASTDTQYF
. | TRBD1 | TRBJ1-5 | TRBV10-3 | TGTGCCATCGGACAGGGTAATGGCAATCAGCCCCAGCATTTT | CAIGQGNGNQPQHF
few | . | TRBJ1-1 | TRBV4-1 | TGCGCCAGCAGCCAAGAAGAGGGATCGAGGACTGAAGCTTTCTTT | CASSQEEGSRTEAFF